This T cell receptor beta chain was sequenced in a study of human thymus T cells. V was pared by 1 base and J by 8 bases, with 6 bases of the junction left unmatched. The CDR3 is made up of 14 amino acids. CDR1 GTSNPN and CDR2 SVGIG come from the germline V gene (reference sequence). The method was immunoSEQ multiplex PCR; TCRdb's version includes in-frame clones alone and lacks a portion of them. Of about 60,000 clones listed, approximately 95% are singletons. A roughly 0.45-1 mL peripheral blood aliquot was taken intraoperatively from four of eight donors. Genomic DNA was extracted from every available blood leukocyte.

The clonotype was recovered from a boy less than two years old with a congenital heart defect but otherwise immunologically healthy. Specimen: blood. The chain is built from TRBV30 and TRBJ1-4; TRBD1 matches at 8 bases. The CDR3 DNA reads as TGTGCCTGGAGTGCTAGGACAGGGAGAGAAAAACTGTTTTTT. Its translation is CAWSARTGREKLFF. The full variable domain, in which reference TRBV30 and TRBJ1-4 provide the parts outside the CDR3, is SQTIHQWPATLVQPVGSPLSLECTVEGTSNPNLYWYRQAAGRGLQLLFYSVGIGQISSEVPQNLSASRPQDRQFILSSKKLLLSDSGFYLCAWSARTGREKLFFGSGTQLSVL.